These 22 T cell receptor beta chains originate from one sample sequenced in a study of T cell repertoires in cytomegalovirus infection (dated by TCRdb to between 2018 and 2020). These receptors have no known antigen. Per the publication, the treatment or condition label means: in vitro stimulation with specific CMV peptide epitopes to enrich CMV-specific T cells. Instrument on record: Illumina HiSeq 1500. TCRdb ran its own pipeline on the public reads, namely fastp trimming at Q25 and MiXCR clone calling, and kept in-frame beta chains. Merged by CDR3 protein, the rows form single entries marked with the most common genes and DNA. The sample table holds some 900,000 distinct CDR3 sequences, of which approximately 29% were seen once. Roughly 12% of the sample goes to the ten largest clones. The sequencing used cultured CD8+ T cells from PBMCs, collected from culture after CMV antigen stimulation. The receptor source for this set is a human donor in good health (CMV status not recorded). Some clones in this sample may be carry-over from other donors' samples.

This clonotype was seen many times. This rearrangement joins TRBV5-4 to TRBJ1-6, with 8 bases that match TRBD1. In germline, CDR1 is SGHNT, CDR2 YYREEE (reference sequence). Trimming removed 4 bases from V and 7 bases from J; junction bases left unmatched: 13. There are 17 residues in the CDR3. The CDR3, as DNA: TGTGCCAGCAGCATCGGACAGGGCGCGCGGGGAAATTCACCCCTCCACTTT. Its translation is CASSIGQGARGNSPLHF.

The genes are TRBV25-1 and TRBJ1-2, with D unclear. Germline loops: CDR1 MGHDK, CDR2 SYGVNS. The CDR3 is 15 residues long. V was pared by 3 bases and J by 4 bases, with 15 bases between. CDR3 sequence: CASSDPLDNPYGYTF. CDR3 sequence (DNA): TGTGCCAGCAGTGATCCCCTAGACAACCCCTATGGCTACACCTTC.

In its sample, this clonotype was seen a few times. The chain carries TRBV7-6 and TRBJ1-5; TRBD1 agrees at 7 bases. The CDR3 has 16 amino acids. The V gene end was trimmed by 2 bases and the J gene end by 5 bases; junction bases not matched to a gene: 9. Germline assignment: CDR1 SGHVS and CDR2 FNYEAQ. CDR3 amino acids: CASSLTIAGQYQPQHF. The CDR3 DNA is TGTGCCAGCAGCTTAACCATCGCGGGACAGTATCAGCCCCAGCATTTT.

The chain employs TRBV6-5 and TRBJ1-2; unclear D gene. V was trimmed by 0 bases and J by 0 bases, leaving 8 bases between them. This CDR3 has 15 amino acids. In germline, CDR1 is MNHEY, CDR2 SVGAGI. CDR3 loop: CASSYSTGSNYGYTF. For the CDR3, the DNA is TGTGCCAGCAGTTACTCGACGGGTTCTAACTATGGCTACACCTTC.

V gene TRBV7-6 combines with J gene TRBJ1-4, with D possibly TRBD1 on 5 matching bases. Germline CDR1 is SGHVS and CDR2 is FNYEAQ. There are 14 residues in the CDR3. V lost 6 bases to trimming and J lost 5 bases, with 13 bases between them. In DNA form, the CDR3 reads TGTGCCAGCAGTCGGGTCGGGGGGAATGAAAAACTGTTTTTT. The encoded protein is CASSRVGGNEKLFF.

The V call is TRBV9, the J call TRBJ2-7; D may match TRBD1 or TRBD2 (5 bases each). Germline V gives CDR1 SGDLS, CDR2 YYNGEE. Trimming shortened V by 3 bases and J by 3 bases, and 13 bases separated the two germline ends. CDR3 size: 14 residues. DNA for the CDR3: TGTGCCAGCAGCGGTAGAGGGGTCGACTACGAGCAGTACGTC. It translates to CASSGRGVDYEQYV.

V usage is TRBV19 and J usage is TRBJ2-1; D is unclear. V gave up 3 bases and J gave up 5 bases, with 8 bases separating them. This CDR3 has 13 amino acids. Germline-derived CDR1 and CDR2 are LNHDA and SQIVND (reference sequence). The CDR3: CASSIAQNNEQFF. CDR3 bases: TGTGCCAGTAGTATCGCCCAGAACAATGAGCAGTTCTTC.

This clonotype was detected only a few times. The rearrangement links TRBV11-2 to TRBJ1-6; no firm D call. V was pared by 0 bases and J by 0 bases, with 12 bases between. Germline V gene lookup returns CDR1 SGHAT and CDR2 FQNNGV. The CDR3 contains 18 residues. The CDR3 sequence is CASSLDSMRSSYNSPLHF. CDR3 nucleotide sequence: TGTGCCAGCAGCTTAGATTCGATGAGGAGCTCCTATAATTCACCCCTCCACTTT.

Comment on this clonotype: This may be a read error: a much more frequent sequence differs by one nucleotide. CDR3 sequence reads: CVSSGPRAGNTIYF. The CDR3 DNA sequence: TGTGTCAGCAGCGGGCCAAGGGCTGGAAACACCATATATTTT. This chain uses TRBV7-2 with TRBJ1-3; no definite D call. The CDR3 covers 14 residues. Germline CDR1 and CDR2: SGHTA and FQGNSA. The full variable domain, rest sourced from reference TRBV7-2 and TRBJ1-3, is GAGVSQSPSNKVTEKGKDVELRCDPISGHTALYWYRQSLGQGLEFLIYFQGNSAPDKSGLPSDRFSAERTGGSVSTLTIQRTQQEDSAVYLCVSSGPRAGNTIYFGEGSWLTVV.

The chain combines TRBV19 with TRBJ1-2; a possible D gene is TRBD1 (6 bases). The germline V gene has CDR1 LNHDA and CDR2 SQIVND (reference sequence). V lost 4 bases to trimming and J lost 8 bases, with 14 bases between them. The CDR3 is made up of 13 amino acids. CDR3 loop: CASSTVGTLGYTF. DNA for the CDR3: TGTGCCAGTAGTACCGTCGGGACATTAGGCTACACCTTC. The full variable domain, its missing parts supplied by reference TRBV19 and TRBJ1-2, is DGGITQSPKYLFRKEGQNVTLSCEQNLNHDAMYWYRQDPGQGLRLIYYSQIVNDFQKGDIAEGYSVSREKKESFPLTVTSAQKNPTAFYLCASSTVGTLGYTFGSGTRLTVV.

The chain uses TRBV4-3 and TRBJ2-1, with D unresolved. Trimming left V 5 bases short and J 8 bases short, with 25 bases between. CDR1 and CDR2 (germline): LGHNA, YSLEER. The CDR3 is 17 residues long. The CDR3 bases are TGCGCCAGCAGCTACGGATGGACGGCGGATTTGAAGGATGAGCAGTTCTTC. Translating gives CASSYGWTADLKDEQFF.

This clonotype was found many times. The chain's CDR3 is CASSRLAGREQYF. The CDR3 coding sequence is TGTGCCAGCAGTCGACTAGCGGGTCGCGAGCAGTACTTC. The chain has TRBV7-2 and TRBJ2-7; 10 bases are a match to TRBD2. V shed 6 bases, J shed 6 bases, and the junction held 5 bases outside the gene matches. Germline V lookup: CDR1 SGHTA, CDR2 FQGNSA. The CDR3 is 13 amino acids.

The chain uses TRBV27 and TRBJ2-1; possibly TRBD2 for D (7 bases). This CDR3 comprises 16 residues. Germline V lookup: CDR1 MNHEY, CDR2 SMNVEV (reference sequence). With 3 bases removed from V and 2 bases from J, the gap between germline ends came to 14 bases. The CDR3 sequence is CASSLVWRGPYNEQFF. CDR3 DNA sequence: TGTGCCAGCAGTTTGGTTTGGCGGGGGCCCTACAATGAGCAGTTCTTC.

This clonotype was seen only a few times. The V call is TRBV7-2, the J call TRBJ2-1; 8 nucleotides match TRBD1. The CDR3 contains 15 residues. Trimming took 8 bases from V and 2 from J; bases not matched to a gene: 8. Germline V gene data show CDR1 as SGHTA and CDR2 as FQGNSA. CDR3 DNA: TGTGCCAGCGCTAATCCAGGGGGCCCCTACAATGAGCAGTTCTTC. It translates to CASANPGGPYNEQFF.

This clonotype has a count of ten or more. The CDR3 here is CASSSPGSGVVDTQYF. Here the CDR3 DNA reads TGTGCCAGCAGCTCCCCGGGTAGCGGGGTAGTAGATACGCAGTATTTT. This chain links TRBV7-8 with TRBJ2-3, with 8 bases matching TRBD2. Germline-derived CDR1 and CDR2 are SGHVS and FQNEAQ. The CDR3 has 16 amino acids. Trimming at V came to 4 bases and at J to 5 bases, leaving 11 bases not matched to a gene. The full variable domain, its missing parts supplied by reference TRBV7-8 and TRBJ2-3, is GAGVSQSPRYKVAKRGQDVALRCDPISGHVSLFWYQQALGQGPEFLTYFQNEAQLDKSGLPSDRFFAERPEGSVSTLKIQRTQQEDSAVYLCASSSPGSGVVDTQYFGPGTRLTVL.

This clonotype appeared many times. This sequence joins TRBV12-5 and TRBJ1-1; D is perhaps TRBD1 (6 bases). The CDR3 is 17 residues long. V dropped 2 bases and J dropped 2 bases, with 18 bases sitting between them. Germline V gives CDR1 LGHNT, CDR2 FRNRAP. The CDR3 DNA is TGTGCTAGTGGTTTGACCCTCGGACAGCAACTAAACACTGAAGCTTTCTTT. This translates into CASGLTLGQQLNTEAFF.

This rearrangement joins TRBV5-1 to TRBJ1-1; D remains unclear. The length of the CDR3 is 13 residues. The germline V gene encodes CDR1 SGHRS and CDR2 YFSETQ. The ends were cut back, 4 bases at V and 6 bases at J, with 13 bases in the middle. The CDR3 protein is CASSLPTDPEAFF. In DNA form, the CDR3 reads TGCGCCAGCAGCCTGCCCACAGACCCTGAAGCTTTCTTT.

Only a few counts were recorded for this clonotype. The chain joins TRBV19 to TRBJ1-5; D is unresolved. The V end lost 4 bases, the J end lost 5 bases, and 15 bases lay between the germline ends. CDR3 size: 15 residues. Germline CDR1 and CDR2: LNHDA and SQIVND (reference sequence). The CDR3 sequence: CASSRYSRGDQPQHF. The CDR3 nucleotides are TGTGCCAGTAGTAGGTACTCACGAGGAGATCAGCCCCAGCATTTT.

The CDR3 is CASSQHRDRVYEQYF. The DNA of the CDR3 is TGTGCCAGCAGTCAACACCGGGACAGAGTCTACGAGCAGTACTTC. V is TRBV6-6 and J is TRBJ2-7, with 7 positions matching TRBD1. The junction had 10 bases not matched to a gene; V was cut back by 5 bases and J by 3 bases. This CDR3 is built from 15 residues. Germline V gene data show CDR1 as MNHNY and CDR2 as SVGAGI (reference sequence).

The chain has TRBV7-9 and TRBJ1-5; the D is unclear. The length of the CDR3 is 13 residues. V was cut by 5 bases and J by 7 bases, with 12 bases left in between. CDR1 and CDR2 (germline): SEHNR, FQNEAQ (reference sequence). Written as DNA, the CDR3 is TGTGCCAGCAGCACCCCCACCGGGCAGCCCCAGCATTTT. As protein: CASSTPTGQPQHF.

Only a few counts were recorded for this clonotype. The chain employs TRBV7-9 and TRBJ2-3; possible D gene TRBD2, 5 bases. Deletions cut 5 bases from V and 0 bases from J, with 12 bases between. The CDR3 sequence is 15 residues long. The germline V gene encodes CDR1 SEHNR and CDR2 FQNEAQ (reference sequence). The CDR3 spells CASSTTGSSTDTQYF. CDR3 DNA sequence: TGTGCCAGCAGCACAACGGGGTCCAGCACAGATACGCAGTATTTT.

The chain joins TRBV9 to TRBJ1-1; D perhaps matches TRBD1 (5 bases). Germline assignment: CDR1 SGDLS and CDR2 YYNGEE. The CDR3 runs 14 residues. Deletions cut 6 bases from V and 1 base from J, with 13 bases between. For the CDR3, the DNA is TGTGCCAGCACCCCACCGGACAAGAACACTGAAGCTTTCTTT. Protein sequence: CASTPPDKNTEAFF.